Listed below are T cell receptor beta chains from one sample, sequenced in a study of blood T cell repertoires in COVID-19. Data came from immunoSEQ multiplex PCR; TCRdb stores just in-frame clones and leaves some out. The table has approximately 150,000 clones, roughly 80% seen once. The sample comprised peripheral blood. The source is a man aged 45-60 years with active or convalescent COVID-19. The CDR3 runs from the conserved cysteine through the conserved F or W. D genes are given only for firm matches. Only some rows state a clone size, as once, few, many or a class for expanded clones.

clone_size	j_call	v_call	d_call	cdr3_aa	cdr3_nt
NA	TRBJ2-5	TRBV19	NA	CASSIGGAGTQETQYF	TGTGCCAGTAGTATAGGCGGCGCGGGGACCCAAGAGACCCAGTACTTC
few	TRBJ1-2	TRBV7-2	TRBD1	CASSLDRVYGYTF	TGTGCCAGCAGCTTGGACAGGGTCTATGGCTACACCTTC
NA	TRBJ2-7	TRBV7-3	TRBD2	CASSVSGGSSYEQYF	TGTGCCAGCAGCGTTAGCGGGGGTAGCTCCTACGAGCAGTACTTC
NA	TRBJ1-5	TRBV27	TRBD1	CASRWRGAQGGNQPQHF	TGTGCCAGCAGATGGAGAGGGGCACAGGGGGGGAACCAGCCCCAGCATTTT
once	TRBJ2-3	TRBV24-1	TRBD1	CATSDPGQGLDTQYF	TGTGCCACCAGTGATCCCGGACAGGGACTAGATACGCAGTATTTT
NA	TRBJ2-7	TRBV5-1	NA	CASSLVTYEQYF	TGCGCCAGCAGCTTGGTTACCTACGAGCAGTACTTC
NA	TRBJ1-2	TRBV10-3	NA	CAISDREFYGYTF	TGTGCCATCAGTGACCGGGAGTTCTATGGCTACACCTTC
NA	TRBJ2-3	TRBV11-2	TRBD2	CASSFWTSGSSTDTQYF	TGTGCCAGCAGCTTCTGGACTAGCGGGAGCTCCACAGATACGCAGTATTTT
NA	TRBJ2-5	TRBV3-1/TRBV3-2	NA	CASSQGGSGETQYF	TGTGCCAGCAGCCAAGGTGGGTCGGGAGAGACCCAGTACTTC
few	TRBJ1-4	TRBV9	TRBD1	CASSPRVGGQDEKLFF	TGTGCCAGCAGCCCAAGGGTAGGGGGCCAGGATGAAAAACTGTTTTTT
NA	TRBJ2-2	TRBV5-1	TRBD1	CASSLGGGSPGELFF	TGCGCCAGCAGCTTGGGAGGGGGCTCCCCCGGGGAGCTGTTTTTT
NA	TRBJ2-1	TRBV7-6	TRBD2	CASSFSPGLGTNEQFF	TGTGCCAGCAGCTTTTCGCCGGGACTAGGAACTAATGAGCAGTTCTTC
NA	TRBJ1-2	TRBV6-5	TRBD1	CASSYLQGSYGYTF	TGTGCCAGCAGTTACTTACAGGGGAGCTATGGCTACACCTTC
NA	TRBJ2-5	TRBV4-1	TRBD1	CASSQERGQAQETQYF	TGCGCCAGCAGCCAAGAACGAGGACAGGCTCAAGAGACCCAGTACTTC
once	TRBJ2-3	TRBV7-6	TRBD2	CASSLSSGRTDTQYF	TGTGCCAGCAGCTTATCGAGCGGGAGAACAGATACGCAGTATTTT
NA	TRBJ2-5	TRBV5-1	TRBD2	CASSLGLAGAGDF	TGCGCCAGCAGCTTGGGGTTAGCGGGAGCGGGGGACTTC
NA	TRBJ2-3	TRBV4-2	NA	CASSQFWTASTDTQYF	TGTGCCAGCAGCCAATTCTGGACTGCTAGCACAGATACGCAGTATTTT
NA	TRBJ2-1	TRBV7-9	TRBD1	CASSLARGPYNEQFF	TGTGCCAGCAGCTTAGCCAGGGGGCCGTACAATGAGCAGTTCTTC
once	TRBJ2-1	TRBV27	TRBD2	CASSPRTSGRAVEFF	TGTGCCAGCAGTCCGCGGACTAGCGGGAGGGCAGTGGAGTTCTTC
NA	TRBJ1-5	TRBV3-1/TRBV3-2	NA	CASSQDFNRGQPQHF	TGTGCCAGCAGCCAAGATTTTAATCGGGGTCAGCCCCAGCATTTT
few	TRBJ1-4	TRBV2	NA	CASSNFDSNEKLFF	TGTGCCAGCAGTAACTTTGACTCTAATGAAAAACTGTTTTTT
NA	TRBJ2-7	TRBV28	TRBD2	CASSFPGLAGAGSYEQYF	TGTGCCAGCAGTTTTCCGGGACTAGCGGGAGCCGGCTCCTACGAGCAGTACTTC
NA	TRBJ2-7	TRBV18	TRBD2	CASSPGSGSGEQYF	TGTGCCAGCTCACCTGGTAGCGGGAGCGGTGAGCAGTACTTC
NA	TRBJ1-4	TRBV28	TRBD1	CASSTTGTANEKLFF	TGTGCCAGCAGTACGACCGGGACAGCTAATGAAAAACTGTTTTTT
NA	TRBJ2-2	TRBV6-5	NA	CASMQGNTGELFF	TGTGCCAGCATGCAGGGGAACACCGGGGAGCTGTTTTTT
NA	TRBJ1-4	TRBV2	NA	CASSEAGAEGGKLFF	TGTGCCAGCAGTGAAGCGGGGGCCGAAGGGGGAAAACTGTTTTTT
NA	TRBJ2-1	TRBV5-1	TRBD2	CASSLASGRYVNEQFF	TGCGCCAGCAGCTTGGCTAGCGGGAGGTATGTCAATGAGCAGTTCTTC
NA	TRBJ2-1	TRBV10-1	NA	CASSARVARGNEQFF	TGCGCCAGCAGCGCCCGGGTAGCCAGGGGCAATGAGCAGTTCTTC
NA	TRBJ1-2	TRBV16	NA	CASSQAGVLYGYTF	TGTGCCAGCAGCCAGGCAGGGGTGCTCTATGGCTACACCTTC
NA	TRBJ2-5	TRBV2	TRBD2	CASGVAGGQETQYF	TGTGCTAGTGGGGTAGCGGGAGGCCAAGAGACCCAGTACTTC
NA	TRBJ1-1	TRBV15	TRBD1	CATSTADRVTEAFF	TGTGCCACCAGCACCGCGGACAGGGTGACTGAAGCTTTCTTT
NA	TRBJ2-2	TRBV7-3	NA	CASSLDRSNTGELFF	TGTGCCAGCAGCCTAGACAGGTCCAACACCGGGGAGCTGTTTTTT
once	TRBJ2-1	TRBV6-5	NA	CASTGANEQFF	TGTGCCAGTACGGGAGCCAATGAGCAGTTCTTC
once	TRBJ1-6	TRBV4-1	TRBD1	CASSQTVTGVNSPLHF	TGCGCCAGCAGCCAAACCGTGACAGGGGTAAATTCACCCCTCCACTTT
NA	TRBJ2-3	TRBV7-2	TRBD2	CASSLRTSDLQYF	TGTGCCAGCAGCCTTCGGACTAGCGACTTGCAGTATTTT